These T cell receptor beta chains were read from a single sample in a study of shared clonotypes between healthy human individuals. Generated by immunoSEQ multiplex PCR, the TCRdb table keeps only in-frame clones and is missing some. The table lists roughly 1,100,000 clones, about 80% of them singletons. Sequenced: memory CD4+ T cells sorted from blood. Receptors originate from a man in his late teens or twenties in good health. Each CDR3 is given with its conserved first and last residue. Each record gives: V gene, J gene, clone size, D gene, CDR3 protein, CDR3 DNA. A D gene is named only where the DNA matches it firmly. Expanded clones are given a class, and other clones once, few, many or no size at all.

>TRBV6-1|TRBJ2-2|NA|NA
CATSRGHTGELFF
TGTGCCACGAGCAGGGGCCACACCGGGGAGCTGTTTTTT
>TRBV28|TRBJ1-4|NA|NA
CASSLIGGRDEKLFF
TGTGCCAGCAGTTTAATAGGGGGGAGGGATGAAAAATTGTTTTTT
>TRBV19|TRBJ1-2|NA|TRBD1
CASTIGDRGKGYTF
TGTGCCAGTACCATTGGGGACAGGGGGAAAGGCTACACCTTC
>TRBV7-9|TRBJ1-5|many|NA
CASSSQGGQPQHF
TGTGCCAGCAGCTCACAGGGTGGGCAGCCCCAGCATTTT
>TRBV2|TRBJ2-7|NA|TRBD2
CASSPEGLAGLKQYF
TGTGCCAGCAGTCCCGAGGGACTAGCGGGCCTTAAGCAGTACTTC
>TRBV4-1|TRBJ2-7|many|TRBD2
CASSRAASGSYEQYF
TGCGCCAGCAGCCGGGCCGCTAGCGGGAGCTACGAGCAGTACTTC
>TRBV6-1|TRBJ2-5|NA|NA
CASSRGSDTQYF
TGTGCCAGCAGTCGGGGGTCAGATACCCAGTACTTC
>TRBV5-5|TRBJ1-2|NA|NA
CASSLASGSSSYGYTF
TGTGCCAGCAGCTTGGCGTCAGGCAGCTCTTCCTATGGCTACACCTTC
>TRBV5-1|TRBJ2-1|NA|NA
CASRGWGPNNEQFF
TGCGCCAGCCGAGGGTGGGGACCCAACAATGAGCAGTTCTTC
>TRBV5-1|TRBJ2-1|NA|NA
CASSPSVGGSYNEQFF
TGCGCCAGCAGCCCATCAGTGGGAGGCTCCTACAATGAGCAGTTCTTC
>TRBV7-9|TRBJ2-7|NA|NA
CASSPSGDRQTYEQYF
TGTGCCAGCAGCCCTAGCGGGGACAGGCAGACCTACGAGCAGTACTTC
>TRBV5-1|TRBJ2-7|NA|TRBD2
CASSREGGAPYEQYF
TGCGCCAGCAGCCGGGAGGGGGGCGCGCCCTACGAGCAGTACTTC